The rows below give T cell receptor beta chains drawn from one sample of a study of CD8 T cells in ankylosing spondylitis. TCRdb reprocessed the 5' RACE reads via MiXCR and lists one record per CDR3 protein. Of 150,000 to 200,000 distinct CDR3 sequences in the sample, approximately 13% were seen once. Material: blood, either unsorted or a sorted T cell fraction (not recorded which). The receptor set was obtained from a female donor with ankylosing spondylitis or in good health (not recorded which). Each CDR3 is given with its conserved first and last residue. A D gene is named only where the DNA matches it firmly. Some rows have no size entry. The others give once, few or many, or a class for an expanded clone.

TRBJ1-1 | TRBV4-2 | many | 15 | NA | CASSQDHSLNTEAFF | TGTGCCAGCAGCCAAGACCACAGCTTGAACACTGAAGCTTTCTTT
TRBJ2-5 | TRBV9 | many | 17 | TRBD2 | CASSEGLAGKYQETQYF | TGTGCCAGCAGCGAGGGACTAGCGGGAAAGTACCAAGAGACCCAGTACTTC
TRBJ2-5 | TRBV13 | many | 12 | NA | CASTQPGETQYF | TGTGCCAGCACCCAACCGGGGGAGACCCAGTACTTC
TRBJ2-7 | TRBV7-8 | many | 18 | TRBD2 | CASSLRGTSGRSSYEQYF | TGTGCCAGCAGCTTACGGGGGACTAGCGGGAGGAGCTCCTACGAGCAGTACTTC
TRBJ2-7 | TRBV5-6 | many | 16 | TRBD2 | CASSLASGTSSLQQYF | TGTGCCAGCAGCTTGGCCTCCGGGACTAGCTCCCTCCAGCAGTACTTC
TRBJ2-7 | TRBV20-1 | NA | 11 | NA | CSGILTLEQYF | TGCAGTGGTATACTTACCCTCGAGCAGTACTTC
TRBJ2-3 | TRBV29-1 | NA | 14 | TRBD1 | CSVRQGSSTDTQYF | TGCAGCGTGAGACAGGGATCTTCCACGGATACGCAGTATTTT
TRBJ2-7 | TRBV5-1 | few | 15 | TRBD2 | CASSDGGGSSYEQYF | TGCGCCAGCAGCGACGGGGGAGGGAGCTCCTACGAGCAGTACTTC
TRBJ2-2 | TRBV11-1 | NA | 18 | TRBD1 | CASSANVRVTGIAGELFF | TGTGCCAGCAGCGCTAATGTCCGGGTGACAGGGATTGCCGGGGAGCTGTTTTTT
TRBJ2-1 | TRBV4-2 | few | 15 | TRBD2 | CASSPSGGFYNEQFF | TGTGCCAGCAGCCCCAGCGGGGGATTCTACAATGAGCAGTTCTTC
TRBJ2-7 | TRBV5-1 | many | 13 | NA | CASSLFQPDEQYF | TGCGCCAGCAGCTTATTTCAACCAGACGAGCAGTACTTC
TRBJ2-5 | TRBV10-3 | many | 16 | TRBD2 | CAISFQGTSDQETQYF | TGTGCCATCTCTTTTCAAGGGACTAGCGACCAAGAGACCCAGTACTTC
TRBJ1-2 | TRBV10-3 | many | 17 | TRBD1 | CAISELRQGAPDYGYTF | TGTGCCATCAGTGAGTTGAGGCAGGGGGCGCCGGACTATGGCTACACCTTC
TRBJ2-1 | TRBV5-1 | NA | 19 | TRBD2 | CASSFFLAGGPLTYNEQFF | TGCGCCAGCAGCTTCTTTCTAGCGGGAGGGCCCCTCACCTACAATGAGCAGTTCTTC
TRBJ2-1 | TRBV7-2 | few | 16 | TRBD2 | CASSRDGTTSGREQFF | TGTGCCAGCAGCCGAGATGGGACTACCTCCGGGCGCGAGCAGTTCTTC
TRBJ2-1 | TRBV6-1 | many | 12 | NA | CASSEALGTEFF | TGTGCCAGCAGTGAAGCGCTAGGGACTGAGTTCTTC
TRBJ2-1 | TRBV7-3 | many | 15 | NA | CASSLGLPNYNEQFF | TGTGCCAGCAGCTTAGGACTTCCAAACTACAATGAGCAGTTCTTC
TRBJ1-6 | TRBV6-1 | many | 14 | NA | CASSQKLYNSPLHF | TGTGCCAGCAGCCAGAAGCTCTATAATTCACCCCTCCACTTT
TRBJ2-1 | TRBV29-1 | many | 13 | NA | CSAITGAKTEQFF | TGCAGCGCTATCACAGGAGCTAAAACTGAGCAGTTCTTC